This is a list of T cell receptor beta chains from one sample in a study of response to subunit inactivated influenza vaccine. TCRdb fed the RT-PCR reads into MiXCR, producing one record per CDR3 protein. The data hold hundreds of thousands of distinct CDR3 sequences, with over 9.5% observed a single time. This specimen consisted of PBMCs from blood, obtained on the day of vaccination. These receptors all stem from a man over 45 who received an inactivated influenza vaccine. The conserved cysteine and the conserved F or W are not part of the CDR3 here.

len	j_gene	v_gene	CDR3aa
12	TRBJ1-5	TRBV5-1	ASSWDGRDQPQH
14	TRBJ2-1	TRBV11-3	ASSLVGGRTYNEQF
11	TRBJ2-5	TRBV5-1	ASSFNERGTQY
14	TRBJ2-7	TRBV12-3/TRBV12-4	ASSLGGGPSSYEQY
12	TRBJ2-2	TRBV10-1	ASKQGLDTGELF
10	TRBJ2-1	TRBV29-1	SVQGTLHAQF
13	TRBJ2-2	TRBV7-9	ASSLVPRYTGELF
11	TRBJ2-5	TRBV18	ASSQTAQETQY
13	TRBJ2-7	TRBV29-1	SARRTGQRGYEQY
12	TRBJ1-1	TRBV7-6	ASSKTVTNTEAF
15	TRBJ2-3	TRBV11-2	ASSSINDRDYTDTQY
13	TRBJ2-1	TRBV7-2	ASSLTSGGWGEQF
12	TRBJ2-1	TRBV27	ASSIYRASNEQF
13	TRBJ1-1	TRBV5-1	ASSLRTGGDTEAF
13	TRBJ2-1	TRBV20-1	SAPEVSGSYNEQF
10	TRBJ2-5	TRBV6-4	ARDAGVETQY
11	TRBJ2-7	TRBV29-1	SVETLLGIKQY
12	TRBJ1-5	TRBV12-3/TRBV12-4	ASSFWGGGQPQH
11	TRBJ1-1	TRBV12-3/TRBV12-4	ASSTGSFSEAF
12	TRBJ1-5	TRBV6-5	ASSYRGPNQPQH
13	TRBJ1-2	TRBV20-1	SARPVASGAHGYT
15	TRBJ2-6	TRBV10-2	ASSDSTFRSGANVLT
14	TRBJ2-3	TRBV7-2	ASSSQSGRPTDTQY
12	TRBJ2-3	TRBV20-1	SARDFLGGDTQY
11	TRBJ2-5	TRBV7-8	ASSFSLRETQY
13	TRBJ2-5	TRBV15	ATSRETGSLETQY
13	TRBJ2-1	TRBV9	ASSVAGLALNEQF
13	TRBJ2-1	TRBV7-2	ASMTTGSSYNEQF
10	TRBJ2-7	TRBV28	ASSRTNYEQY
13	TRBJ2-1	TRBV6-2/TRBV6-3	ASSPGTSDHNEQF
11	TRBJ1-1	TRBV3-1	ASSPRRRTEAF
14	TRBJ2-1	TRBV12-3/TRBV12-4	ASRRGGGISYNEQF
11	TRBJ2-1	TRBV5-8	ASKRRDYNEQF
12	TRBJ2-2	TRBV2	ASSGNRVPGELF
15	TRBJ2-3	TRBV7-9	ASSLGAGGLRKDTQY
14	TRBJ2-1	TRBV15	ATSARQGPWGHEQF
12	TRBJ2-7	TRBV12-3/TRBV12-4	ASSLAGGQGEQY
13	TRBJ2-7	TRBV28	ASSWGGEGSYEQY
13	TRBJ2-3	TRBV6-2/TRBV6-3	ASSYPTSLPDTQY
10	TRBJ2-5	TRBV29-1	SVDRGGETQY
12	TRBJ2-3	TRBV12-3/TRBV12-4	ASTVRVQDGTQY
10	TRBJ2-7	TRBV12-3/TRBV12-4	ASSFVSYEQY
13	TRBJ2-5	TRBV5-1	ASSPSVSGAGTQY
13	TRBJ2-1	TRBV4-3	ASSQDWGVRSEQF
10	TRBJ1-2	TRBV19	ASSIGDYGYT
12	TRBJ2-1	TRBV27	ASTQGGSYNEQF
13	TRBJ2-1	TRBV7-9	ASSSLAGSFNEQF
13	TRBJ1-1	TRBV7-2	ASSKKSSRNTEAF
15	TRBJ1-3	TRBV7-8	ASSLGTGANSGNTIY
13	TRBJ2-7	TRBV20-1	SAREVQGLPYEQY
14	TRBJ2-1	TRBV7-9	ASSTTGQGSYNEQF
12	TRBJ1-1	TRBV7-9	ASSLGDIYTEAF
11	TRBJ2-3	TRBV29-1	SVEGVGTDTQY